The rows below give T cell receptor beta chains drawn from one sample of a study of OX40 agonist ivuxolimab in advanced cancers. TCRdb keeps only in-frame clones here, not all; method: immunoSEQ multiplex PCR. The table records about 48,000 clones, approximately 90% of them present only once. The starting material was CD4+ or CD8+ T cells sorted from blood, obtained in a trial of the OX40 agonist ivuxolimab. The source is an adult with an advanced solid tumor such as melanoma, head and neck, liver or kidney cancer. CDR3s include the opening cysteine and the closing phenylalanine or tryptophan. The order of the fields is V gene, J gene, D gene, clone size, CDR3 protein, CDR3 DNA. D genes are given only for firm matches. Clone size is stated in some rows and not others, as once, few, many or a class when expanded.

v_call: TRBV15; j_call: TRBJ1-2; d_call: .; clone_size: .; cdr3_aa: CATSRDRRDNRYGYTF; cdr3_nt: TGTGCCACCAGCAGAGATCGGCGAGACAACCGCTATGGCTACACCTTC
v_call: TRBV5-6; j_call: TRBJ2-5; d_call: TRBD2; clone_size: .; cdr3_aa: CASSIAGGLKTQYF; cdr3_nt: TGTGCCAGCAGTATAGCGGGGGGGCTGAAGACCCAGTACTTC
v_call: TRBV4-3; j_call: TRBJ1-2; d_call: .; clone_size: .; cdr3_aa: CASSQDWSGTNYGYTF; cdr3_nt: TGCGCCAGCAGCCAAGATTGGTCGGGGACTAACTATGGCTACACCTTC
v_call: TRBV15; j_call: TRBJ1-5; d_call: .; clone_size: .; cdr3_aa: CATSRDSRLTNQPQHF; cdr3_nt: TGTGCCACCAGCAGAGATAGCCGGTTAACCAATCAGCCCCAGCATTTT
v_call: TRBV7-9; j_call: TRBJ2-3; d_call: TRBD1; clone_size: .; cdr3_aa: CASRSVRGRTDTQYF; cdr3_nt: TGTGCCAGCAGATCGGTTAGGGGGCGCACAGATACGCAGTATTTT
v_call: TRBV7-9; j_call: TRBJ1-2; d_call: .; clone_size: .; cdr3_aa: CASSDRNLNYGYTF; cdr3_nt: TGTGCCAGCAGCGACAGAAATCTTAACTATGGCTACACCTTC
v_call: TRBV4-3; j_call: TRBJ1-2; d_call: .; clone_size: .; cdr3_aa: CASSQDPIYGYTF; cdr3_nt: TGCGCCAGCAGCCAGGACCCGATATATGGCTACACCTTC
v_call: TRBV7-6; j_call: TRBJ1-5; d_call: .; clone_size: .; cdr3_aa: CASSAAYNQPQHF; cdr3_nt: TGTGCCAGCTCTGCCGCCTACAATCAGCCCCAGCATTTT
v_call: TRBV7-9; j_call: TRBJ2-7; d_call: TRBD1; clone_size: .; cdr3_aa: CASSLVRSGTGSYEQYF; cdr3_nt: TGTGCCAGCAGCTTAGTAAGGTCCGGGACAGGGTCCTACGAGCAGTACTTC
v_call: TRBV5-5; j_call: TRBJ2-5; d_call: TRBD1; clone_size: .; cdr3_aa: CASSSTGTGWLETQYF; cdr3_nt: TGTGCCAGCAGCTCGACGGGGACAGGGTGGCTGGAGACCCAGTACTTC
v_call: TRBV19; j_call: TRBJ1-1; d_call: TRBD1; clone_size: few; cdr3_aa: CASSWTGFDTEAFF; cdr3_nt: TGTGCCAGTAGTTGGACAGGCTTTGACACTGAAGCTTTCTTT
v_call: TRBV19; j_call: TRBJ2-7; d_call: TRBD2; clone_size: .; cdr3_aa: CASSTSSGWGEQYF; cdr3_nt: TGTGCCAGTAGTACGTCTAGCGGGTGGGGGGAGCAGTACTTC
v_call: TRBV5-5; j_call: TRBJ1-1; d_call: .; clone_size: many; cdr3_aa: CASSLPLLLTEAFF; cdr3_nt: TGTGCCAGCAGCTTGCCTCTTCTTCTCACTGAAGCTTTCTTT
v_call: TRBV6-5; j_call: TRBJ2-6; d_call: .; clone_size: .; cdr3_aa: CASSSYWSGANVLTF; cdr3_nt: TGTGCCAGCAGTTCTTACTGGTCTGGGGCCAACGTCCTGACTTTC
v_call: TRBV4-2; j_call: TRBJ1-1; d_call: .; clone_size: .; cdr3_aa: CASSQDLTNTEAFF; cdr3_nt: TGTGCCAGCAGCCAAGACTTGACGAACACTGAAGCTTTCTTT
v_call: TRBV6-5; j_call: TRBJ2-7; d_call: .; clone_size: .; cdr3_aa: CASSYTASYEQYF; cdr3_nt: TGTGCCAGCAGTTACACCGCTTCCTACGAGCAGTACTTC
v_call: TRBV5-1; j_call: TRBJ2-7; d_call: TRBD1; clone_size: .; cdr3_aa: CASSLVSPGQPYEQYF; cdr3_nt: TGCGCCAGCAGCTTGGTAAGCCCGGGACAGCCCTACGAGCAGTACTTC
v_call: TRBV7-3; j_call: TRBJ2-7; d_call: TRBD2; clone_size: .; cdr3_aa: CASSPSGTYEQYF; cdr3_nt: TGTGCCAGCAGCCCTAGCGGAACCTACGAGCAGTACTTC
v_call: TRBV7-6; j_call: TRBJ1-1; d_call: .; clone_size: .; cdr3_aa: CASSHPGDTEAFF; cdr3_nt: TGTGCCAGCAGCCACCCCGGGGACACTGAAGCTTTCTTT
v_call: TRBV7-7; j_call: TRBJ2-1; d_call: TRBD2; clone_size: .; cdr3_aa: CASSSAAGGRDEQFF; cdr3_nt: TGTGCTAGCAGCTCGGCGGCGGGAGGAAGGGATGAGCAGTTCTTC
v_call: TRBV30; j_call: TRBJ1-1; d_call: TRBD1; clone_size: .; cdr3_aa: CAWSVRGPNTEAFF; cdr3_nt: TGTGCCTGGAGTGTAAGGGGGCCCAACACTGAAGCTTTCTTT
v_call: TRBV27; j_call: TRBJ2-7; d_call: TRBD1; clone_size: .; cdr3_aa: CASSLIGDRVGNEQYF; cdr3_nt: TGTGCCAGCAGTTTAATCGGCGACAGGGTGGGGAACGAGCAGTACTTC
v_call: TRBV14; j_call: TRBJ2-7; d_call: TRBD1; clone_size: .; cdr3_aa: CASSHRQGLEQYF; cdr3_nt: TGTGCCAGCAGCCATCGACAGGGGCTCGAGCAGTACTTC
v_call: TRBV19; j_call: TRBJ1-1; d_call: .; clone_size: .; cdr3_aa: CASSIDGGNLNTEAFF; cdr3_nt: TGTGCCAGTAGTATAGATGGGGGGAACTTGAACACTGAAGCTTTCTTT
v_call: TRBV13; j_call: TRBJ1-1; d_call: .; clone_size: .; cdr3_aa: CASSLGTSTEAFF; cdr3_nt: TGTGCCAGCAGTTTAGGGACGAGCACTGAAGCTTTCTTT
v_call: TRBV7-9; j_call: TRBJ1-2; d_call: TRBD1; clone_size: .; cdr3_aa: CASSSPQEGQGYGYTF; cdr3_nt: TGTGCCAGCAGCTCCCCCCAAGAGGGACAGGGTTATGGCTACACCTTC
v_call: TRBV27; j_call: TRBJ1-6; d_call: .; clone_size: .; cdr3_aa: CASSSPGRANSPLHF; cdr3_nt: TGTGCCAGCAGTTCCCCGGGGCGAGCTAATTCACCCCTCCACTTT
v_call: TRBV6-5; j_call: TRBJ2-1; d_call: .; clone_size: .; cdr3_aa: CASSYGSGLTYNEQFF; cdr3_nt: TGTGCCAGCAGTTACGGTTCAGGGCTAACCTACAATGAGCAGTTCTTC
v_call: TRBV7-2; j_call: TRBJ2-7; d_call: .; clone_size: .; cdr3_aa: CASSYRDPMGYEQYF; cdr3_nt: TGTGCCAGCAGCTACCGGGACCCCATGGGCTACGAGCAGTACTTC
v_call: TRBV9; j_call: TRBJ1-1; d_call: TRBD1; clone_size: .; cdr3_aa: CASSGSGTGGPASTEAFF; cdr3_nt: TGTGCCAGCAGCGGCTCCGGGACAGGGGGCCCGGCTAGCACTGAAGCTTTCTTT
v_call: TRBV7-9; j_call: TRBJ1-4; d_call: .; clone_size: .; cdr3_aa: CASSLAAGQNEKLFF; cdr3_nt: TGTGCCAGCAGCTTAGCGGCAGGTCAAAATGAAAAACTGTTTTTT
v_call: TRBV13; j_call: TRBJ1-1; d_call: .; clone_size: .; cdr3_aa: CASSLGAETDTEAFF; cdr3_nt: TGTGCCAGCAGCTTAGGGGCCGAAACGGACACTGAAGCTTTCTTT
v_call: TRBV2; j_call: TRBJ2-1; d_call: .; clone_size: .; cdr3_aa: CASTGGASNEQFF; cdr3_nt: TGTGCCAGCACCGGAGGGGCCAGCAATGAGCAGTTCTTC
v_call: TRBV19; j_call: TRBJ2-2; d_call: .; clone_size: .; cdr3_aa: CATPGPANTGELFF; cdr3_nt: TGTGCCACCCCGGGACCGGCGAACACCGGGGAGCTGTTTTTT
v_call: TRBV4-3; j_call: TRBJ1-5; d_call: TRBD1; clone_size: .; cdr3_aa: CASSQYRQGIQPQHF; cdr3_nt: TGCGCCAGCAGCCAATATAGACAGGGGATTCAGCCCCAGCATTTT
v_call: TRBV13; j_call: TRBJ1-3; d_call: TRBD1; clone_size: .; cdr3_aa: CASSLAGGAGNTIYF; cdr3_nt: TGTGCCAGCAGCTTAGCAGGGGGTGCTGGAAACACCATATATTTT
v_call: TRBV18; j_call: TRBJ2-5; d_call: TRBD1; clone_size: .; cdr3_aa: CASSPRDRGLETQYF; cdr3_nt: TGTGCCAGCTCACCCCGGGACAGGGGGCTAGAGACCCAGTACTTC
v_call: TRBV27; j_call: TRBJ1-1; d_call: .; clone_size: .; cdr3_aa: CASSFIRTGNTEAFF; cdr3_nt: TGTGCCAGCAGTTTTATCCGGACCGGAAACACTGAAGCTTTCTTT
v_call: TRBV7-8; j_call: TRBJ2-7; d_call: .; clone_size: .; cdr3_aa: CASTPGGGSSYEQYF; cdr3_nt: TGTGCCAGCACCCCAGGGGGGGGGAGCTCCTACGAGCAGTACTTC
v_call: TRBV29-1; j_call: TRBJ2-5; d_call: .; clone_size: .; cdr3_aa: CSVVREGTQYF; cdr3_nt: TGCAGCGTTGTGCGGGAAGGTACCCAGTACTTC
v_call: TRBV11-3; j_call: TRBJ2-7; d_call: TRBD1; clone_size: .; cdr3_aa: CASSLRRGTGVDEQYF; cdr3_nt: TGTGCCAGCAGCTTACGCCGCGGGACAGGGGTGGACGAGCAGTACTTC
v_call: TRBV7-9; j_call: TRBJ2-7; d_call: .; clone_size: .; cdr3_aa: CASSFVAYEQYF; cdr3_nt: TGTGCCAGCAGCTTCGTCGCCTACGAGCAGTACTTC
v_call: TRBV6-5; j_call: TRBJ2-5; d_call: TRBD1; clone_size: .; cdr3_aa: CATGTGQETQYF; cdr3_nt: TGTGCCACCGGGACAGGTCAAGAGACCCAGTACTTC
v_call: TRBV11-3; j_call: TRBJ2-1; d_call: TRBD2; clone_size: once; cdr3_aa: CASSLTGGPVKEQFF; cdr3_nt: TGTGCCAGCAGCTTAACGGGAGGGCCGGTGAAGGAGCAGTTCTTC
v_call: TRBV7-8; j_call: TRBJ1-1; d_call: .; clone_size: .; cdr3_aa: CASSLGAAIQFEAFF; cdr3_nt: TGTGCCAGCAGCTTAGGGGCCGCCATCCAGTTTGAAGCTTTCTTT